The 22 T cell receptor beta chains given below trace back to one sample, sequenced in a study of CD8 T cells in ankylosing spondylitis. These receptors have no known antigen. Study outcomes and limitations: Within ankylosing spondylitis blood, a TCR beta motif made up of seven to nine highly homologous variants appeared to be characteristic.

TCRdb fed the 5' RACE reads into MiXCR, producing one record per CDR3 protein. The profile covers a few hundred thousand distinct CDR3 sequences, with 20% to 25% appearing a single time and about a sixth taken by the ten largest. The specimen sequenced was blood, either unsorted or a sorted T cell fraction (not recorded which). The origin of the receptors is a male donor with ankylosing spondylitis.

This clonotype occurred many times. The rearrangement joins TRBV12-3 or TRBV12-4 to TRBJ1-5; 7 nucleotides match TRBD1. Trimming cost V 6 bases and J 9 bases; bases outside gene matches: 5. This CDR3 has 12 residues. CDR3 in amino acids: CASSLGQAPQHF. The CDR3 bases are TGTGCCAGCAGCCTCGGACAGGCGCCCCAGCATTTT.

CDR3: CASGPSGSTDTQYF. The CDR3, as DNA: TGCGCCAGCGGGCCTAGCGGTAGCACAGATACGCAGTATTTT. The rearrangement uses TRBV5-1 and TRBJ2-3; 7 positions agree with TRBD2. The CDR3 spans 14 residues. After removal of 7 bases from V and 0 bases from J, the junction contained 5 bases not matched to a gene. Germline CDR1 reads SGHRS; CDR2 reads YFSETQ. The whole variable domain, filled in from reference TRBV5-1 and TRBJ2-3, reads KAGVTQTPRYLIKTRGQQVTLSCSPISGHRSVSWYQQTPGQGLQFLFEYFSETQRNKGNFPGRFSGRQFSNSRSEMNVSTLELGDSALYLCASGPSGSTDTQYFGPGTRLTVL.

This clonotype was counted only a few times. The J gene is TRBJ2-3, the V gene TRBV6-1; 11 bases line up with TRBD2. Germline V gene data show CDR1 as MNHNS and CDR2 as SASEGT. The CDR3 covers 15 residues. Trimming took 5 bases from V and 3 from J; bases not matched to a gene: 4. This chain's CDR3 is CASSRRTSGTDTQYF. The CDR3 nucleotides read TGTGCCAGCAGTCGTCGGACTAGCGGGACAGATACGCAGTATTTT.

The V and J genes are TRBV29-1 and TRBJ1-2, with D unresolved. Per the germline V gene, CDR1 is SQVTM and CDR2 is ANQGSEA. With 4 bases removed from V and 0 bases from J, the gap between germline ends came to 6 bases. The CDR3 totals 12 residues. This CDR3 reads CSVGVANYGYTF. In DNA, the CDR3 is TGCAGCGTTGGTGTGGCTAACTATGGCTACACCTTC. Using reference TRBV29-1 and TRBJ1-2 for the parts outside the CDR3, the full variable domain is SAVISQKPSRDICQRGTSLTIQCQVDSQVTMMFWYRQQPGQSLTLIATANQGSEATYESGFVIDKFPISRPNLTFSTLTVSNMSPEDSSIYLCSVGVANYGYTFGSGTRLTVV.

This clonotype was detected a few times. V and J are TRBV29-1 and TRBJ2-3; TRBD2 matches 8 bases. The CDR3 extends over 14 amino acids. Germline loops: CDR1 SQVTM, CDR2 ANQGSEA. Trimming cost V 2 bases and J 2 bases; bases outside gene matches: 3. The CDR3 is CSVERGGPTDTQYF. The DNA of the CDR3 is TGCAGCGTTGAACGGGGGGGCCCCACAGATACGCAGTATTTT.

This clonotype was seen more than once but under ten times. This CDR3 reads CASSLNIGRGITDTEAFF. DNA of the CDR3: TGCGCCAGCAGCTTGAATATAGGCAGAGGGATTACGGACACTGAAGCTTTCTTT. V is TRBV5-1 and J is TRBJ1-1; D is undetermined. Trimming pared 1 base from V and 3 bases from J, leaving 22 bases between. The CDR3 covers 18 residues. Germline V gene data show CDR1 as SGHRS and CDR2 as YFSETQ.

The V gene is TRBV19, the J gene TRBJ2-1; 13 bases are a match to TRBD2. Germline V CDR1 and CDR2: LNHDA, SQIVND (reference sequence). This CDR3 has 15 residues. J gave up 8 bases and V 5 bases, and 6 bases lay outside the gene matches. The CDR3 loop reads CASSWGTSGMDEQFF. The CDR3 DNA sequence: TGTGCCAGTAGTTGGGGGACTAGCGGGATGGATGAGCAGTTCTTC.

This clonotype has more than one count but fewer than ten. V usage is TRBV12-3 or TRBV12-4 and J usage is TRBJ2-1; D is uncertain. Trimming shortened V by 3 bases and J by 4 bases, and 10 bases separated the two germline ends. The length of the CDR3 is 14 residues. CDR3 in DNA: TGTGCCAGCAGTTTCTCCAATGGATACAATGAGCAGTTCTTC. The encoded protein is CASSFSNGYNEQFF.

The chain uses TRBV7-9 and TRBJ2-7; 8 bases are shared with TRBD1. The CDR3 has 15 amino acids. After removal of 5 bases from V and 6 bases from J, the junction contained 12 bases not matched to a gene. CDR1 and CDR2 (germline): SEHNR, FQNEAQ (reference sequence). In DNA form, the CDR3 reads TGTGCCAGCAGCCCTGGGGCCAGGGGGCTTTCCGAGCAGTACTTC. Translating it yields CASSPGARGLSEQYF.

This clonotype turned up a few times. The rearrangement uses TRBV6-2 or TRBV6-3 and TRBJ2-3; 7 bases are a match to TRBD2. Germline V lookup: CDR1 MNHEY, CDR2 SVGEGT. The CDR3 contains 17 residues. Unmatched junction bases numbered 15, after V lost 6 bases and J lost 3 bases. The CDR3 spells CASSPRAGAGDTDTQYF. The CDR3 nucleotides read TGTGCCAGCAGCCCCCGCGCCGGGGCGGGAGATACAGATACGCAGTATTTT.

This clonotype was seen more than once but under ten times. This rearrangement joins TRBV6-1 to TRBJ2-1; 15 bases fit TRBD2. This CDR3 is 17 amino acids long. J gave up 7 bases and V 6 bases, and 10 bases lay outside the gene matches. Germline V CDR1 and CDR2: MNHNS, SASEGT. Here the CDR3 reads CASRNPGTSGRWNEQFF. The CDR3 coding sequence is TGTGCCAGCAGAAACCCTGGGACTAGCGGGAGGTGGAATGAGCAGTTCTTC.

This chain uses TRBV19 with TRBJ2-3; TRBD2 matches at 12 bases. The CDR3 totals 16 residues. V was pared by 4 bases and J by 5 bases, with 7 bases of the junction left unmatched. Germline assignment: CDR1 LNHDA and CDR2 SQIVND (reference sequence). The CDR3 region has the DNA TGTGCCAGTAGTAACCGACTAGCGGGAGAATTAGATACGCAGTATTTT. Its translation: CASSNRLAGELDTQYF.

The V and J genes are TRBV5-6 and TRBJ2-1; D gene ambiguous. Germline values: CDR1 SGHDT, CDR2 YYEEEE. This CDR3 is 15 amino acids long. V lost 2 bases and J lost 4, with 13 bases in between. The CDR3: CASSFSLPRYNEQFF. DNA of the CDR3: TGTGCCAGCAGCTTTTCACTCCCCAGGTACAATGAGCAGTTCTTC.

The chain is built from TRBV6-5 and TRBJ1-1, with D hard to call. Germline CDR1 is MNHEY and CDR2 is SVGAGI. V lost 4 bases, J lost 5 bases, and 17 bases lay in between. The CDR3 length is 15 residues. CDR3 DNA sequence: TGTGCCAGCAGTTCCCGGTCCCGCGGAGGGACTGAAGCTTTCTTT. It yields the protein CASSSRSRGGTEAFF.

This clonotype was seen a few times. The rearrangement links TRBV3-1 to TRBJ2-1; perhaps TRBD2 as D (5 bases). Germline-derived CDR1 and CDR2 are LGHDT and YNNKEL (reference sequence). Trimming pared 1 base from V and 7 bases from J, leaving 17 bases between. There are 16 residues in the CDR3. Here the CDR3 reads CASSQGPGSNWNEQFF. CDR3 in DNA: TGTGCCAGCAGCCAAGGACCGGGAAGTAATTGGAATGAGCAGTTCTTC.

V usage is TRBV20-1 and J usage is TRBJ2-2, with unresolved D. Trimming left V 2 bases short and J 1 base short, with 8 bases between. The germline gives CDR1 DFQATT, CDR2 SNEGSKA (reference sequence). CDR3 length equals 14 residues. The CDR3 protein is CSARRILNTGELFF. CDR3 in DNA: TGCAGTGCTAGACGGATATTGAACACCGGGGAGCTGTTTTTT.

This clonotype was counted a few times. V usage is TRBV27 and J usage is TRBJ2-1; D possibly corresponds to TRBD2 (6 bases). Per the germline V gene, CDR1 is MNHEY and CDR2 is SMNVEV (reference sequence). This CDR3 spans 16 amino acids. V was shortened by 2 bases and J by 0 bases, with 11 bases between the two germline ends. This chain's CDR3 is CASSLKGGLSYNEQFF. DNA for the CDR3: TGTGCCAGCAGTTTAAAGGGAGGACTCTCCTACAATGAGCAGTTCTTC.

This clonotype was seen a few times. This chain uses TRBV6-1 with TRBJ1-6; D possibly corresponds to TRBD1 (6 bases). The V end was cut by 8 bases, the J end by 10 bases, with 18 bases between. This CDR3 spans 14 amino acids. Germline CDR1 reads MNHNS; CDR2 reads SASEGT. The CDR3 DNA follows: TGTGCCAGCGCCTTACAGGGACGGTACTCACCCCTCCACTTT. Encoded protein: CASALQGRYSPLHF.

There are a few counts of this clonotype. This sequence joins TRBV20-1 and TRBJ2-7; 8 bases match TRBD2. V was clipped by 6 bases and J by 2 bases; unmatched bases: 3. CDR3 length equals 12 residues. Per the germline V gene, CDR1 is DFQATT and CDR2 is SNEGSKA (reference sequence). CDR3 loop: CSAIAGTYEQYF. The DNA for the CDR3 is TGCAGTGCGATAGCGGGGACCTACGAGCAGTACTTC.

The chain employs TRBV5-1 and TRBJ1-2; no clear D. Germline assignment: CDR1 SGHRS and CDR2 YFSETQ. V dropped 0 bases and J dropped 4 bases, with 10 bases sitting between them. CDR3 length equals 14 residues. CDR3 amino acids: CASSLDSPGYGYTF. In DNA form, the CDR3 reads TGCGCCAGCAGCTTGGATTCACCAGGCTATGGCTACACCTTC. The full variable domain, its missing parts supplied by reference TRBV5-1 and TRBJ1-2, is KAGVTQTPRYLIKTRGQQVTLSCSPISGHRSVSWYQQTPGQGLQFLFEYFSETQRNKGNFPGRFSGRQFSNSRSEMNVSTLELGDSALYLCASSLDSPGYGYTFGSGTRLTVV.

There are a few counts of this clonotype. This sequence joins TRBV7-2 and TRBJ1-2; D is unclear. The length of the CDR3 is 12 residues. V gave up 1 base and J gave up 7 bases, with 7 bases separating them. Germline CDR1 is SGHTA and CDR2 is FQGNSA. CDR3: CASSLDGRGYTF. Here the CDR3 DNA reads TGTGCCAGCAGCTTAGACGGACGTGGCTACACCTTC. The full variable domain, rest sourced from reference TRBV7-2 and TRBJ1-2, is GAGVSQSPSNKVTEKGKDVELRCDPISGHTALYWYRQSLGQGLEFLIYFQGNSAPDKSGLPSDRFSAERTGGSVSTLTIQRTQQEDSAVYLCASSLDGRGYTFGSGTRLTVV.

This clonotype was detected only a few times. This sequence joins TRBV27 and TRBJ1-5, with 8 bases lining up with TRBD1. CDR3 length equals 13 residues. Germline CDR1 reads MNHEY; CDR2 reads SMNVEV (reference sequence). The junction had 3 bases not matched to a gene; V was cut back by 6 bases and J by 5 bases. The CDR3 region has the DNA TGTGCCAGCAGGGACAGGGTTGATCAGCCCCAGCATTTT. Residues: CASRDRVDQPQHF.